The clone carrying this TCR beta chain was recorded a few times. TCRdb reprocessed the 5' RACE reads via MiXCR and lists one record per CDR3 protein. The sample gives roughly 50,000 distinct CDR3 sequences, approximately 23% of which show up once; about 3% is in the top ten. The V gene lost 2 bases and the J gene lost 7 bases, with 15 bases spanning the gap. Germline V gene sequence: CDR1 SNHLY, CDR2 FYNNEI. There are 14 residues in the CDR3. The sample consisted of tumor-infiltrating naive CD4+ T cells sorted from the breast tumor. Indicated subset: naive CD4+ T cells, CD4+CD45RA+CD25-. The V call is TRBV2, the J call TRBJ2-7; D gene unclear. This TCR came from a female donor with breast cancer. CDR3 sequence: CASSESWALGEQYF. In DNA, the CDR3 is TGTGCCAGCAGTGAAAGTTGGGCTCTGGGGGAGCAGTACTTC.